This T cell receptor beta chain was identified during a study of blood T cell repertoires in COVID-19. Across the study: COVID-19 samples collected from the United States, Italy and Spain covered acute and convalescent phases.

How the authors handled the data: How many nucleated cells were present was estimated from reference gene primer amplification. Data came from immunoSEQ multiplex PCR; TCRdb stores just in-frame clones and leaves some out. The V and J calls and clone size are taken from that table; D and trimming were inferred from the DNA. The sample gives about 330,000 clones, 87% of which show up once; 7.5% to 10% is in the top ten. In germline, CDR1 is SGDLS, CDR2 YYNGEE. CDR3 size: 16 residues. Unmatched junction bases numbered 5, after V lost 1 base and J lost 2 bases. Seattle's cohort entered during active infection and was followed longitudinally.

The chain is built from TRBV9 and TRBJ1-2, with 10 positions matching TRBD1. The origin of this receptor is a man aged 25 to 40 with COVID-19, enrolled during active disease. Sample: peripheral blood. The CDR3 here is CASSVFPGQGNYGYTF. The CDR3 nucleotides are TGTGCCAGCAGCGTATTCCCGGGACAGGGGAACTATGGCTACACCTTC.